This T cell receptor (beta chain) came from a study of T cell responses to AZD1222 COVID-19 vaccine. CDR3 length equals 13 residues. Between the trimmed V and J ends, which lost 2 bases and 8 bases, there was a span of 7 bases. Germline V CDR1 and CDR2: SEHNR, FQNEAQ (reference sequence). Sequenced by immunoSEQ multiplex PCR; TCRdb stores in-frame clones only, minus some. The table records roughly 99,000 clones, approximately 93% of them present only once. The clonotype originates from an adult who received the AZD1222 COVID-19 vaccine. The rearrangement joins TRBV7-9 to TRBJ1-6; D remains ambiguous. This sample comprised peripheral blood, obtained 28 days after the second AZD1222 dose. The CDR3 region has the DNA TGTGCCAGCAGCTTAACGCTCGATTCACCCCTCCACTTT. It encodes CASSLTLDSPLHF. The full variable domain, in which reference TRBV7-9 and TRBJ1-6 provide the parts outside the CDR3, is DTGVSQNPRHKITKRGQNVTFRCDPISEHNRLYWYRQTLGQGPEFLTYFQNEAQLEKSRLLSDRFSAERPKGSFSTLEIQRTEQGDSAMYLCASSLTLDSPLHFGNGTRLTVT.